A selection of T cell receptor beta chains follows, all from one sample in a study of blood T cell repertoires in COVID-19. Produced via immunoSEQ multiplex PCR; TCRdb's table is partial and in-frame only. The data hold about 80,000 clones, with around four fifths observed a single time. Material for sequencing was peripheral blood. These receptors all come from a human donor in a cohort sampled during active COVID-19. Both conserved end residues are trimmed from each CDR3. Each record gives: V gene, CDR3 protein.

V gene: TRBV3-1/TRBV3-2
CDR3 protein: ASSPQAENIQY

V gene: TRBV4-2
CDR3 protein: ASSQDLTSAYNEQF

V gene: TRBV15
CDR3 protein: ATSPLGKEPQH

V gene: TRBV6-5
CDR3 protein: ASRGTANTEAF

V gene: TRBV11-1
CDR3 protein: ASSSRTRKRVNEQY

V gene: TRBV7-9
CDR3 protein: ASSSPAGQWHEQF

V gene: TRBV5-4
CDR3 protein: ASSNGGRASDTQY

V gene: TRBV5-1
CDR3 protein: ASSLNRGNEQF

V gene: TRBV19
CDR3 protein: ASSLRTDNSPLH

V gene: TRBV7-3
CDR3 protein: ASSLGRGNYNEQF

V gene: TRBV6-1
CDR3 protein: ASSEEPGEKLF

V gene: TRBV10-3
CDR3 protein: AITSPGGNEQF

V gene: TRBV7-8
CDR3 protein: ASSSSGIGEQF

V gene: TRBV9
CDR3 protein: ASSPPGQGEKLF

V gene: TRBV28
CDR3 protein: ASSPSGQYGYT

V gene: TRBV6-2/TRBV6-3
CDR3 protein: ASSPGTSGKASYNEQF

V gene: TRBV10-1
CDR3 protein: ASSEDFFQGLWSVAKNIQY

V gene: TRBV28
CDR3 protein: ASSHIKDRAGTEAF

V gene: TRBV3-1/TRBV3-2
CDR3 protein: ASSPNDGSYTEAF

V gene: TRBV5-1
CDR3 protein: ASTNTGVQGEAF

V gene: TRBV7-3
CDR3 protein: ASSMGLNPDTQY

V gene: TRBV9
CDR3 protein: ASSVDDKGNGYT

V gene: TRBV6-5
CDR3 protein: ASSYWGQENTEAF

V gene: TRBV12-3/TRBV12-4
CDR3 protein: ASNYKNTEAF

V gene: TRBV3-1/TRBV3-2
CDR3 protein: ASSQAEANTEAF

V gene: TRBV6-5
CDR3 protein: ASSYSSGGAYEQY

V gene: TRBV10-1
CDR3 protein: ASSSLARPYEQY

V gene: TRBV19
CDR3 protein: ASSVPGQGIKSVREAF

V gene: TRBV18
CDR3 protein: ASSPLGANQPQH

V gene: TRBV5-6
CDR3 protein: ASSPAQGSGGYT

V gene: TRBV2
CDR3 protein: ASSEQGQGRGEQY

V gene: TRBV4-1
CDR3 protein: ASSQEQVSRRQPQH

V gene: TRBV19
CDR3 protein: ASSIGTGGGNQPQH

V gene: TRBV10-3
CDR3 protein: AIRDSGGEGETQY

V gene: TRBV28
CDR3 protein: ASRAGGSSANEKLF

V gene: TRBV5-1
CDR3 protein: ASSLAGEGTQY

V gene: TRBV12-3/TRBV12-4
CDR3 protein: ASSPGLEKLF

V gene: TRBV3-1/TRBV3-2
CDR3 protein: ASSQQGTGTDTQY

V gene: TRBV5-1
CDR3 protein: ASSLGGVSNEKLF

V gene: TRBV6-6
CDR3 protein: ASGEGSSYNEQF

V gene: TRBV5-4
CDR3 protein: ASSLEGIDGYT

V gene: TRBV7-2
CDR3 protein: ASSHGGGRTDTQY

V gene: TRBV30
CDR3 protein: AWVRTVSNYGYT

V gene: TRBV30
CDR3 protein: AWSGLLLH

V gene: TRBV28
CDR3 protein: GIRASGQETQY

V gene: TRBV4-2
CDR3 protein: ASSQDWSSGNTIY

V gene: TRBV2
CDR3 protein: ASRPNRGIGEKLF

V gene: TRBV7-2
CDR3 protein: ASSLGTYNEQF

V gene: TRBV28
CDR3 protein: ASSPSGQGNYNEQF

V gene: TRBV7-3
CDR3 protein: ASSRSGRERNEQF

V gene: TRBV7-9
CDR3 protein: ASSLASGQGNSPLH

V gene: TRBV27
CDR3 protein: ASSGALTSYT

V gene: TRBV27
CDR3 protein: ASSSSNRGHEKLF

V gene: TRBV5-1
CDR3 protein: ASSLETAASPLH